The present TCR beta chain was sequenced within a study of blood T cell repertoires in COVID-19. Background on the study: The United States, Italy and Spain provided the acute and convalescent COVID-19 samples. The analysed material was cDNA or gDNA that came from T cells, B-cell-depleted T cells, or PBMCs.

Authors' processing steps: By means of reference gene primer amplification, nucleated cell counts were estimated. Profiled with immunoSEQ multiplex PCR; TCRdb holds only in-frame clones, not every one. The DNA was the basis for D and trimming; V, J and clone size are from that table. The repertoire consists of tens of thousands of clones, with around four fifths occurring once and the leading ten covering roughly 5%. The CDR3 spans 13 residues. V was shortened by 0 bases and J by 4 bases, with 6 bases between the two germline ends. Germline lookup yields CDR1 MGHRA and CDR2 YSYEKL. This rearrangement joins TRBV4-1 to TRBJ1-2; D is undetermined. The origin of this receptor is a man between 65 and 85 years old with acute or convalescent COVID-19. The source material was peripheral blood. CDR3 nucleotide sequence: TGCGCCAGCAGCCAAGAATACTCCTATGGCTACACCTTC. It encodes CASSQEYSYGYTF.